What follows describes a single TCR beta chain. This clonotype was detected only once. Its specific antigen is unknown. No quality values exist for individual bases; no much larger clone is one base distant. One read alone lends weak support. The data belong to a study of type 1 regulatory T cells (dated by TCRdb to the early 2020s). In the study overall: An in vitro protocol by which a Tr1-enriched, alloantigen-specific CD4 T cell product named T-allo10 was generated was characterized in the study. Patients with hematological malignancies who were receiving allogeneic hematopoietic stem cell transplantation were the group in which T-allo10 was being clinically evaluated. General conclusions and limits of the study: Tr1 cells showed a more restricted TCR repertoire than non-Tr1 cells, which the study interpreted as alloantigen-induced clonal expansion.

This sample was sequenced with an Illumina MiSeq. Starting from the raw public reads, TCRdb applied fastp trimming at Q25, assembled clones with MiXCR and retained in-frame beta chains. Rows matching on CDR3 protein sequence are summarized as one entry with the most common DNA and genes. In all, the sample holds about 65,000 distinct CDR3 sequences, and 49% of those were seen once. Clones ranked in the top ten supply about 2% of the sample. This clonotype originated in a human donor in good health. Sequencing input: cultured non-Tr1 T cells, either the whole culture or a sorted T cell fraction (not recorded which). The cell subset or site label for this specimen denotes: non-Tr1 population from the T-allo10 product.

The CDR3 protein: CASSVVSGGGTIYF. The nucleotide sequence is given as TGTGCCAGCAGCGTAGTCTCAGGGGGAGGCACCATATATTTT. The rearranged chain carries TRBV9 and TRBJ1-3; 7 bases in the middle match TRBD1. Trimming leaves V shorter by 0 bases and J shorter by 9 bases, with the junction holding 6 bases beyond the gene matches. CDR1 and CDR2, per the germline V gene, are SGDLS and YYNGEE. There are 14 amino acids in the CDR3, from cysteine to phenylalanine inclusive. The entry retains the CDR3 DNA only, 42 bases that are in frame from base 1.